The 32 T cell receptor beta chains below were found in one sample sequenced in a study of CD8+ T cells in alopecia areata. Following extraction, RNA underwent reverse transcription to cDNA, which served as the sequencing template. Generated by immunoSEQ multiplex PCR, the TCRdb table keeps only in-frame clones and is missing some. The sample holds about 64,000 clones, around 47% seen once. Source material: NKG2D-low CD8+ T cells sorted from blood. All receptors derive from a human donor with alopecia areata.

The chain joins TRBV7-9 to TRBJ2-7; 7 positions match TRBD1. V shed 5 bases and J 1 base; nucleotides not matched to a gene: 5. Germline-derived CDR1 and CDR2 are SEHNR and FQNEAQ (reference sequence). The CDR3 length is 14 residues. CDR3 loop: CASSPGQKSYEQYF. In DNA, the CDR3 is TGTGCCAGCAGCCCGGGACAGAAATCCTACGAGCAGTACTTC. Full variable domain (remainder filled in from reference TRBV7-9 and TRBJ2-7): DTGVSQNPRHKITKRGQNVTFRCDPISEHNRLYWYRQTLGQGPEFLTYFQNEAQLEKSRLLSDRFSAERPKGSFSTLEIQRTEQGDSAMYLCASSPGQKSYEQYFGPGTRLTVT.

About this clone itself: Other DNA sequences from this sample encode an identical CDR3 as well. This chain connects TRBV29-1 to TRBJ2-7, with 7 bases lining up with TRBD1. CDR1 is SQVTM and CDR2 is ANQGSEA in the germline V gene. After removal of 3 bases from V and 2 bases from J, the junction contained 4 bases not matched to a gene. The CDR3 has 13 residues. The CDR3 loop reads CSVERDSPYEQYF. The CDR3 DNA is TGCAGCGTTGAGAGGGACAGTCCCTACGAGCAGTACTTC.

The chain links TRBV28 to TRBJ2-1; 9 bases map to TRBD2. The junction had 7 bases not matched to a gene; V was cut back by 3 bases and J by 4 bases. Looked up from germline, CDR1 is MDHEN and CDR2 is SYDVKM. The CDR3 length is 16 residues. This CDR3 is CASSLASGAIYNEQFF. The CDR3 region has the DNA TGTGCCAGCAGTTTGGCTAGCGGGGCGATTTACAATGAGCAGTTCTTC.

The rearrangement links TRBV18 to TRBJ2-7, with 8 bases that match TRBD2. Germline CDR1 KGHSH, CDR2 LQKENI. The ends lost 3 bases at V and 6 bases at J; junction bases unmatched: 13. CDR3 size: 16 residues. CDR3 sequence (DNA): TGTGCCAGCTCACCCTGGAAAGCGGGAGCCCCCTCCGAGCAGTACTTC. It specifies CASSPWKAGAPSEQYF.

This clone has just one count. The V and J genes are TRBV29-1 and TRBJ1-5; TRBD1 matches 9 bases. The CDR3 covers 17 residues. Germline CDR1 is SQVTM and CDR2 is ANQGSEA. The trim removed 4 bases at V and 2 bases at J, leaving 12 bases unmatched. The CDR3 is CSVGFRDRERGNQPQHF. Written as DNA, the CDR3 is TGCAGCGTTGGGTTTAGGGACAGGGAGAGGGGCAATCAGCCCCAGCATTTT.

The V call is TRBV6-6, the J call TRBJ2-7; D not resolved. The CDR3 length is 12 residues. Per germline, CDR1 MNHNY and CDR2 SVGAGI (reference sequence). V lost 4 bases and J 5 bases, leaving 9 bases between the germline ends. CDR3 region: CASSLGPDEQYF. In nucleotides, the CDR3 is TGTGCCAGCAGTTTAGGCCCAGACGAGCAGTACTTC.

V is TRBV7-2 and J is TRBJ1-5, with unresolved D. The germline V gene has CDR1 SGHTA and CDR2 FQGNSA. V gave up 4 bases and J gave up 4 bases, with 5 bases separating them. The CDR3 loop spans 12 amino acids. The CDR3 protein is CASSSDNQPQHF. The CDR3, as DNA: TGTGCCAGCAGCTCAGATAATCAGCCCCAGCATTTT.

The V and J genes are TRBV7-9 and TRBJ2-1; TRBD2 aligns across 12 bases. The V and J ends lost 5 bases and 4 bases, in that order; junction bases with no gene match: 3. This CDR3 spans 15 amino acids. Germline assignment: CDR1 SEHNR and CDR2 FQNEAQ (reference sequence). This CDR3 is CASSPTSGGYNEQFF. The CDR3 coding sequence is TGTGCCAGCAGCCCTACTAGCGGGGGGTACAATGAGCAGTTCTTC.

J is TRBJ2-4 and V is TRBV28; 7 bases align to TRBD1. Germline loops: CDR1 MDHEN, CDR2 SYDVKM. CDR3 length: 17 residues. V trimming: 5 bases; J trimming: 0 bases; junction bases outside the gene matches: 10. CDR3 nucleotides: TGTGCCAGCAGTCGGGAACAGGGGACCCTAGCCAAAAACATTCAGTACTTC. Protein product: CASSREQGTLAKNIQYF. Looking up the rest from reference TRBV28 and TRBJ2-4 gives the full variable domain: DVKVTQSSRYLVKRTGEKVFLECVQDMDHENMFWYRQDPGLGLRLIYFSYDVKMKEKGDIPEGYSVSREKKERFSLILESASTNQTSMYLCASSREQGTLAKNIQYFGAGTRLSVL.

This clone was counted once. V gene TRBV7-8 combines with J gene TRBJ2-7; 7 bases are a match to TRBD2. Germline V CDR1 and CDR2: SGHVS, FQNEAQ. The CDR3 length is 15 residues. V lost 6 bases to trimming and J lost 0 bases; unmatched junction nucleotides: 8. The CDR3, as DNA: TGTGCCAGCAGTCCCCTAGCGGCAAGCTCCTACGAGCAGTACTTC. Protein product: CASSPLAASSYEQYF.

V is TRBV29-1 and J is TRBJ2-1; 13 bases are shared with TRBD2. The CDR3 is 18 amino acids. The germline CDR1 and CDR2 sequences are SQVTM and ANQGSEA. The J segment lost 3 bases and the V segment lost 6 bases, leaving 14 bases of the junction unmatched. The CDR3, as DNA: TGCAGCGTCGCGGGACTAGCGGGATCAGTTGTTTTCTACAATGAGCAGTTCTTC. The encoded protein is CSVAGLAGSVVFYNEQFF.

Within the sample, this clone is hyperexpanded. Different DNA sequences within this sample yield the same CDR3. This rearrangement joins TRBV28 to TRBJ2-7; no clear D. V shed 3 bases and J shed 7 bases, with 7 bases lying between them. Germline CDR1 and CDR2: MDHEN and SYDVKM. The CDR3 loop spans 11 amino acids. The DNA of the CDR3 is TGTGCCAGCAGTTTCCCCGGAGAGCAGTACTTC. This encodes CASSFPGEQYF.

V gene TRBV7-9 combines with J gene TRBJ2-7; no clear D. This CDR3 region has 15 residues. Trimming left V 1 base short and J 0 bases short, with 10 bases between. The germline V gene encodes CDR1 SEHNR and CDR2 FQNEAQ (reference sequence). CDR3 nucleotides: TGTGCCAGCAGCTTAGGGGCGGATTTCTCCTACGAGCAGTACTTC. Protein product: CASSLGADFSYEQYF.

This clone occurred many times. The J gene is TRBJ2-1, the V gene TRBV6-6; the match to TRBD2 covers 10 bases. Germline CDR1 reads MNHNY; CDR2 reads SVGAGI (reference sequence). V shed 5 bases and J 7 bases; nucleotides not matched to a gene: 5. This CDR3 spans 14 amino acids. The CDR3 DNA sequence: TGTGCCAGCAGTAGCGGGGGGGCCCGGAATGAGCAGTTCTTC. It is translated as CASSSGGARNEQFF.

This chain connects TRBV29-1 to TRBJ1-2; no clear D. The germline V gene encodes CDR1 SQVTM and CDR2 ANQGSEA. The CDR3 consists of 11 residues. Trimming shortened V by 5 bases and J by 4 bases, and 8 bases separated the two germline ends. The CDR3 nucleotides are TGCAGCGTTATTGGAAGCTATGGCTACACCTTC. It yields the protein CSVIGSYGYTF.

V and J are TRBV4-2 and TRBJ2-3; 8 bases are shared with TRBD1. Looked up from germline, CDR1 is LGHNA and CDR2 is YNFKEQ. Trimming at V came to 0 bases and at J to 2 bases, leaving 4 bases not matched to a gene. This CDR3 is 16 amino acids long. The DNA for the CDR3 is TGTGCCAGCAGCCAAGAAAGGGACAGGCCCACAGATACGCAGTATTTT. This encodes CASSQERDRPTDTQYF.

This clone was seen a handful of times. The gene calls are TRBV27 and TRBJ2-3; D uncertain. Germline-derived CDR1 and CDR2 are MNHEY and SMNVEV (reference sequence). The CDR3 consists of 13 residues. V gave up 4 bases and J gave up 4 bases, with 9 bases separating them. This chain's CDR3 is CASSSLSADTQYF. CDR3 DNA sequence: TGTGCCAGCAGTTCCCTCTCGGCAGATACGCAGTATTTT.

This clone turned up a few times. The chain recombines TRBV29-1 with TRBJ2-1; 7 bases map to TRBD1. V shed 5 bases, J shed 4 bases, and the junction held 5 bases outside the gene matches. The CDR3 is 13 amino acids. Germline V gene sequence: CDR1 SQVTM, CDR2 ANQGSEA. CDR3: CSVPGQTYNEQFF. In nucleotides, the CDR3 is TGCAGCGTTCCGGGACAGACGTACAATGAGCAGTTCTTC.

The V and J genes are TRBV7-8 and TRBJ2-2; D is possibly TRBD2 (6 bases). The CDR3 runs to 14 residues. Germline V gives CDR1 SGHVS, CDR2 FQNEAQ. V lost 1 base and J 4 bases, leaving 7 bases between the germline ends. CDR3 sequence: CASSLVGGTGELFF. The CDR3 region has the DNA TGTGCCAGCAGCTTAGTGGGAGGCACCGGGGAGCTGTTTTTT.

This chain joins TRBV5-6 and TRBJ2-5; D ambiguous. V gave up 4 bases and J gave up 0 bases, with 10 bases separating them. Germline values: CDR1 SGHDT, CDR2 YYEEEE. The CDR3 loop spans 14 amino acids. The CDR3 DNA sequence: TGTGCCAGCAGCCCTCCTGGGAACCAAGAGACCCAGTACTTC. Protein: CASSPPGNQETQYF.

This clone was found a few times. J is TRBJ1-1 and V is TRBV9; D remains ambiguous. V lost 0 bases and J 5 bases, leaving 8 bases between the germline ends. The CDR3 sequence is 13 residues long. Germline-derived CDR1 and CDR2 are SGDLS and YYNGEE. The CDR3 loop is CASSVGPVTEAFF. The CDR3 nucleotides read TGTGCCAGCAGCGTAGGGCCGGTGACTGAAGCTTTCTTT.

This clone was seen a handful of times. V gene TRBV4-1 combines with J gene TRBJ1-1; no firm D call. The germline CDR1 and CDR2 sequences are MGHRA and YSYEKL. Trimming cost V 2 bases and J 0 bases, with 7 bases left between them. The CDR3 sequence is 14 residues long. CDR3 nucleotide sequence: TGCGCCAGCAGCCAAATTTACATGAACACTGAAGCTTTCTTT. Amino acids: CASSQIYMNTEAFF.

J is TRBJ2-7 and V is TRBV5-6, with TRBD2 matching 12 bases. This CDR3 has 15 residues. V lost 4 bases to trimming and J lost 5 bases; unmatched junction nucleotides: 7. Germline V lookup: CDR1 SGHDT, CDR2 YYEEEE. The CDR3 loop is CASSRSTSGSHEQYF. As DNA, the CDR3 is TGTGCCAGCAGCCGATCGACTAGCGGGAGTCACGAGCAGTACTTC.

This chain links TRBV7-9 with TRBJ2-7, with D perhaps TRBD2 (6 bases). Trimming pared 5 bases from V and 0 bases from J, leaving 8 bases between. CDR1 is SEHNR and CDR2 is FQNEAQ in the germline V gene (reference sequence). This CDR3 is built from 13 residues. DNA of the CDR3: TGTGCCAGCAGCGCGGGGCGCTCCTACGAGCAGTACTTC. The encoded protein is CASSAGRSYEQYF.

The V and J genes are TRBV14 and TRBJ2-1; tentatively, D is TRBD2 (6 bases). The V end lost 4 bases, the J end lost 4 bases, and 11 bases lay between the germline ends. The CDR3 runs to 14 residues. Per germline, CDR1 SGHDN and CDR2 FVKESK. The CDR3 spells CASSLAGYYNEQFF. The CDR3 coding sequence is TGTGCCAGCAGCCTGGCGGGGTATTACAATGAGCAGTTCTTC.

The chain employs TRBV27 and TRBJ2-7, with 10 bases aligning to TRBD2. V dropped 6 bases and J dropped 3; count of bases not matched to a gene: 11. Germline CDR1 MNHEY, CDR2 SMNVEV (reference sequence). The CDR3 contains 16 residues. In DNA form, the CDR3 reads TGTGCCAGCAGGATCAGAAGCGGGAGGGACGACTACGAGCAGTACTTC. Its protein product is CASRIRSGRDDYEQYF.

In its sample, this clone is medium-sized. Other DNA sequences from this sample encode an identical CDR3 as well. The chain is built from TRBV19 and TRBJ2-7, with 10 bases fitting TRBD2. CDR3 length: 14 residues. In germline, CDR1 is LNHDA, CDR2 SQIVND (reference sequence). V shed 3 bases, J shed 4 bases, and the junction held 3 bases outside the gene matches. CDR3 amino acids: CASSIVAGGYEQYF. CDR3 DNA sequence: TGTGCCAGTAGTATCGTAGCGGGAGGTTACGAGCAGTACTTC.

This chain connects TRBV29-1 to TRBJ2-7; no definite D call. Germline lookup yields CDR1 SQVTM and CDR2 ANQGSEA. V was clipped by 0 bases and J by 5 bases, with 14 bases between them. The CDR3 is made up of 14 amino acids. The CDR3 protein is CSVEDPRHSDEQYF. CDR3 nucleotide sequence: TGCAGCGTTGAAGATCCGCGACACTCTGACGAGCAGTACTTC.

This chain links TRBV4-2 with TRBJ2-7; D may be TRBD1 (5 bases). Germline CDR1 reads LGHNA; CDR2 reads YNFKEQ. Trimming pared 3 bases from V and 1 base from J, leaving 7 bases between. CDR3 length equals 13 residues. CDR3 DNA: TGTGCCAGCAGCCATGACAGTTCCTACGAGCAGTACTTC. Translating gives CASSHDSSYEQYF.

The gene calls are TRBV7-8 and TRBJ2-6; the match to TRBD1 covers 7 bases. In germline, CDR1 is SGHVS, CDR2 FQNEAQ. With 2 bases clipped from V and 1 base from J, the junction kept 2 bases outside the gene matches. This CDR3 region has 16 residues. CDR3 amino acids: CASSLWTGSGANVLTF. The CDR3 DNA is TGTGCCAGCAGCTTATGGACAGGTTCTGGGGCCAACGTCCTGACTTTC.

The chain joins TRBV14 to TRBJ2-7; maybe TRBD1 (6 bases). The length of the CDR3 is 15 residues. Germline values: CDR1 SGHDN, CDR2 FVKESK. V lost 5 bases, J lost 2 bases, and 16 bases lay in between. The CDR3 region is CASSDSTGATYEQYF. The DNA for the CDR3 is TGTGCCAGCAGCGACTCGACAGGAGCAACCTACGAGCAGTACTTC.

This clone appeared a few times. The chain is built from TRBV5-5 and TRBJ2-2, with D uncertain. This CDR3 is 10 amino acids long. V was shortened by 4 bases and J by 7 bases, with 2 bases between the two germline ends. Germline CDR1 is SGHKS and CDR2 is YYEKEE (reference sequence). CDR3 coding DNA: TGTGCCAGCAGCCACGGGGAGCTGTTTTTT. This translates into CASSHGELFF.